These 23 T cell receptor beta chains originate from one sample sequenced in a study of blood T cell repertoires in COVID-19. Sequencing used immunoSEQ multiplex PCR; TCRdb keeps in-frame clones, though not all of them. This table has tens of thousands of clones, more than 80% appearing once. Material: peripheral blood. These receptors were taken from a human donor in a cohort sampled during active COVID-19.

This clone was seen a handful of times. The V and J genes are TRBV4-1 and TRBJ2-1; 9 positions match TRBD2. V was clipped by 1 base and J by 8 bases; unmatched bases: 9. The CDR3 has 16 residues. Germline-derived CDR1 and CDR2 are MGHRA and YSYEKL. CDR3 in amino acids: CASSQGGLAGWDEQFF. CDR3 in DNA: TGCGCCAGCAGCCAAGGAGGGCTAGCGGGGTGGGATGAGCAGTTCTTC.

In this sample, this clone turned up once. The CDR3 sequence is CASRASGGARVDETDTQYF. The CDR3 DNA follows: TGTGCCAGCAGAGCTAGCGGGGGGGCTAGGGTTGACGAAACAGATACGCAGTATTTT. The chain couples TRBV21-1 to TRBJ2-3; TRBD2, the table's D call, lacks a check against the DNA. TRBV21-1 is labeled a pseudogene. The CDR3 spans 19 residues.

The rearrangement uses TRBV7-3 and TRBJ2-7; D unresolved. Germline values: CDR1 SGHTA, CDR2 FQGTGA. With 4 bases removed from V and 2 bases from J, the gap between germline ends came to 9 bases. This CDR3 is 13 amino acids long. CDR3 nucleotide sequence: TGTGCCAGCAGCTCAGGTTTCCCCTACGAGCAGTACTTC. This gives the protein CASSSGFPYEQYF.

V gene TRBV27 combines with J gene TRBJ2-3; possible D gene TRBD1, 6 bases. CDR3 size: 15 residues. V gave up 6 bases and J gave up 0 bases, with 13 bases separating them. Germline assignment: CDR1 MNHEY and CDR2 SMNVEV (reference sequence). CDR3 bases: TGTGCCAGCAGCAGACAGGACTTTAGCACAGATACGCAGTATTTT. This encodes CASSRQDFSTDTQYF.

In DNA form, the CDR3 reads TGTGCCAGCTCACAGGACAGGGATGAGCAGTTCTTC. The encoded protein is CASSQDRDEQFF. This rearrangement joins TRBV18 to TRBJ2-1; 8 nucleotides align to TRBD1. The CDR3 runs 12 residues. Germline CDR1 reads KGHSH; CDR2 reads LQKENI. V lost 4 bases to trimming and J lost 8 bases; unmatched junction nucleotides: 1.

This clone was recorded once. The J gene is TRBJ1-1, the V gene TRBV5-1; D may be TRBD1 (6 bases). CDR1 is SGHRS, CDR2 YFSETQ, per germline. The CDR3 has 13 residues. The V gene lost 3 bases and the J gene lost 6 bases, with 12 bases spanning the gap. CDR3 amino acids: CASSSQGKAEAFF. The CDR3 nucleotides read TGCGCCAGCAGCTCTCAGGGGAAGGCTGAAGCTTTCTTT.

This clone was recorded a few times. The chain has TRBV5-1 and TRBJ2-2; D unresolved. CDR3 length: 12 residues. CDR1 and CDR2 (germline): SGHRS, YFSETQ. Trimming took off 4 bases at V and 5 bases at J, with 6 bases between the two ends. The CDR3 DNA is TGCGCCAGCAGCCTTACTACCGGGGAGCTGTTTTTT. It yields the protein CASSLTTGELFF.

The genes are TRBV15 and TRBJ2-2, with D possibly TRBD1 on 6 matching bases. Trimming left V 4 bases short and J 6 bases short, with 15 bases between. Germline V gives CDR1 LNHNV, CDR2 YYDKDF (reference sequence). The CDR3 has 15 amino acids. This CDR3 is CATSKGQGKAGELFF. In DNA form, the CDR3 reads TGTGCCACCAGCAAGGGGCAGGGGAAAGCCGGGGAGCTGTTTTTT.

The CDR3: CASSLGGTGAYGYTF. The DNA for the CDR3 is TGTGCCAGCAGCTTAGGTGGGACAGGGGCCTATGGCTACACCTTC. The chain combines TRBV11-2 with TRBJ1-2; 10 bases fit TRBD1. Per germline, CDR1 SGHAT and CDR2 FQNNGV. The junction had 3 bases not matched to a gene; V was cut back by 1 base and J by 4 bases. The CDR3 is 15 residues long.

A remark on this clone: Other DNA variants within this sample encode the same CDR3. CDR3 loop: CASNRAPQDGINEQFF. The CDR3, as DNA: TGTGCCAGCAACCGCGCCCCCCAAGACGGGATCAATGAGCAGTTCTTC. The rearrangement uses TRBV2 and TRBJ2-1, with D perhaps matching TRBD2 (5 bases). Trimming took 7 bases from V and 6 from J, leaving 22 bases between them. Germline CDR1 and CDR2: SNHLY and FYNNEI. The CDR3 runs 16 residues.

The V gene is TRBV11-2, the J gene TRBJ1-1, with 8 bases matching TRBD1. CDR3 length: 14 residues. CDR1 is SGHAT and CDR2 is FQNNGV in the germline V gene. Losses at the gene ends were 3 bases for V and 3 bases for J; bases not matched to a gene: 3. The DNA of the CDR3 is TGTGCCAGCAGCTTGCTACAGGGGGACACTGAAGCTTTCTTT. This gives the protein CASSLLQGDTEAFF.

This CDR3 reads CASSLVEGQTYEQYF. Here the CDR3 DNA reads TGTGCCAGCAGCTTAGTGGAGGGACAGACCTACGAGCAGTACTTC. The chain couples TRBV7-6 to TRBJ2-7; D is possibly TRBD1 (7 bases). The CDR3 totals 15 residues. V lost 1 base and J lost 2, with 12 bases in between. CDR1 and CDR2 from the germline V gene are SGHVS and FNYEAQ.

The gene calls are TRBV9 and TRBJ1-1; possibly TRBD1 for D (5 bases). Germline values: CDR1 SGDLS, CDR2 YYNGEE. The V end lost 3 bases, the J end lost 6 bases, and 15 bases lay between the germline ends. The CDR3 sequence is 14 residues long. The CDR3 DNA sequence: TGTGCCAGCAGCGGGCAGGGCCAGGGTTCTGAAGCTTTCTTT. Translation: CASSGQGQGSEAFF.

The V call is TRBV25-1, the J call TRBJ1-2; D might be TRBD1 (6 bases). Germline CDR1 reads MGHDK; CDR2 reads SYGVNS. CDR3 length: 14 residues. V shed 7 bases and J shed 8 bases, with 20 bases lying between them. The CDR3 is CASTMTGSLSGYTF. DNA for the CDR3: TGTGCCAGCACCATGACAGGTTCCTTATCCGGCTACACCTTC.

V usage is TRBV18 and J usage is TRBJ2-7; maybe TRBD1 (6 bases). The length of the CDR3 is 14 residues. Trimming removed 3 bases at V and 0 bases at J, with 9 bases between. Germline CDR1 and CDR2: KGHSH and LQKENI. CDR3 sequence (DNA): TGTGCCAGCTCACCCGGGACAAACTCCTACGAGCAGTACTTC. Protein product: CASSPGTNSYEQYF.

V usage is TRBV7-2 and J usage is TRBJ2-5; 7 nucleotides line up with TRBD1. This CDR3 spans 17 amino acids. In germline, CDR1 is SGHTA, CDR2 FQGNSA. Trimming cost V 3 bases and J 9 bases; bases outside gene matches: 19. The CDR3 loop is CASSFEGGAGVKRAQYF. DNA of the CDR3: TGTGCCAGCAGCTTCGAAGGGGGCGCAGGGGTCAAGAGAGCCCAGTACTTC.

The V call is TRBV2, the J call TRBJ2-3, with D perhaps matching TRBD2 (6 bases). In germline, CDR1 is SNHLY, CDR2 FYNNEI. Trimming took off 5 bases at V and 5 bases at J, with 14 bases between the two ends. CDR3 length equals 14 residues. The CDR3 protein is CASSQLRDLDTQYF. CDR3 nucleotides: TGTGCCAGCAGTCAACTACGGGACTTAGATACGCAGTATTTT.

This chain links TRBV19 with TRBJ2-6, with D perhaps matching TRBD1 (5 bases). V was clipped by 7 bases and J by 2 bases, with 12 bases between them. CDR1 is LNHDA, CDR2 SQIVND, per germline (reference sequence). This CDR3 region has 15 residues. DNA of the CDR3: TGTGCCAGTAAGGTTCAGGGCCCTGGGGCCAACGTCCTGACTTTC. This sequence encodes CASKVQGPGANVLTF.

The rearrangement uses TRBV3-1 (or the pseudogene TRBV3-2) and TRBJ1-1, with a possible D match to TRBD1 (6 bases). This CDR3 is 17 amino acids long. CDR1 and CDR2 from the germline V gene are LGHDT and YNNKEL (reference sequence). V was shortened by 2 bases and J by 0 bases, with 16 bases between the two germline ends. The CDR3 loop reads CASSQNKPGQLNTEAFF. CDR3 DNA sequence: TGTGCCAGCAGCCAAAACAAACCGGGACAACTGAACACTGAAGCTTTCTTT.

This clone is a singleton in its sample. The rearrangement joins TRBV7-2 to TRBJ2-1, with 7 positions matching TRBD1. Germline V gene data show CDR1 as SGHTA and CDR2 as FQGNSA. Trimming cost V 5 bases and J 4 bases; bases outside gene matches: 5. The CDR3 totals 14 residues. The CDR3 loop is CASSQGTAYNEQFF. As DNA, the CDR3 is TGTGCCAGCAGCCAAGGGACAGCTTACAATGAGCAGTTCTTC.

CDR3 amino acids: CASSLVGTSAPYEQYF. The CDR3 nucleotides are TGTGCCAGCAGCTTAGTGGGGACTAGCGCTCCCTACGAGCAGTACTTC. This sequence joins TRBV11-1 and TRBJ2-7, with 10 bases aligning to TRBD2. The CDR3 has 16 amino acids. With 1 base clipped from V and 2 bases from J, the junction kept 5 bases outside the gene matches. Germline values: CDR1 SGHAT, CDR2 FQDESV (reference sequence). Full variable domain (rest looked up from reference TRBV11-1 and TRBJ2-7): EAEVAQSPRYKITEKSQAVAFWCDPISGHATLYWYRQILGQGPELLVQFQDESVVDDSQLPKDRFSAERLKGVDSTLKIQPAELGDSAMYLCASSLVGTSAPYEQYFGPGTRLTVT.

The CDR3 DNA follows: TGTGCCAGCAGTCCGGTGGGAGCGGGGGTTGACAATGAGCAGTTCTTC. It codes for CASSPVGAGVDNEQFF. The rearrangement uses TRBV27 and TRBJ2-1, with 8 bases matching TRBD2. Germline values: CDR1 MNHEY, CDR2 SMNVEV (reference sequence). CDR3 length: 16 residues. The trim removed 5 bases at V and 5 bases at J, leaving 11 bases unmatched.

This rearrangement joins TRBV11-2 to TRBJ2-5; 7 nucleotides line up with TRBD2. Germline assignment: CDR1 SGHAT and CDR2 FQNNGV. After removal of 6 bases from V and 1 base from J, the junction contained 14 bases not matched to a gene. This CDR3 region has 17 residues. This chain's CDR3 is CASRLQFGGTTQETQYF. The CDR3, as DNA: TGTGCCAGCAGGCTACAGTTCGGCGGGACTACCCAAGAGACCCAGTACTTC.